The present entry profiles one TCR beta chain with its context. This specimen belongs to a study of T cell changes during pregnancy in multiple sclerosis. TCRdb's copy holds only in-frame clones and misses some; the assay was immunoSEQ multiplex PCR. The table records 35,000 or so clones, about 88% of them present only once. Trimming took 2 bases from V and 5 from J; bases not matched to a gene: 5. This CDR3 spans 15 amino acids. Looked up from germline, CDR1 is MNHEY and CDR2 is SVGAGI. V is TRBV6-5 and J is TRBJ2-7, with TRBD2 identical over 11 bases. Sequenced here: CD4+ T cells from peripheral blood mononuclear cells, sampled in the first trimester of pregnancy. The TCR originated in a female donor with multiple sclerosis, enrolled in a pregnancy study. CDR3 amino acids: CASSYETSGRHEQYF. The CDR3 DNA reads as TGTGCCAGCAGTTACGAAACTAGCGGGAGACACGAGCAGTACTTC.